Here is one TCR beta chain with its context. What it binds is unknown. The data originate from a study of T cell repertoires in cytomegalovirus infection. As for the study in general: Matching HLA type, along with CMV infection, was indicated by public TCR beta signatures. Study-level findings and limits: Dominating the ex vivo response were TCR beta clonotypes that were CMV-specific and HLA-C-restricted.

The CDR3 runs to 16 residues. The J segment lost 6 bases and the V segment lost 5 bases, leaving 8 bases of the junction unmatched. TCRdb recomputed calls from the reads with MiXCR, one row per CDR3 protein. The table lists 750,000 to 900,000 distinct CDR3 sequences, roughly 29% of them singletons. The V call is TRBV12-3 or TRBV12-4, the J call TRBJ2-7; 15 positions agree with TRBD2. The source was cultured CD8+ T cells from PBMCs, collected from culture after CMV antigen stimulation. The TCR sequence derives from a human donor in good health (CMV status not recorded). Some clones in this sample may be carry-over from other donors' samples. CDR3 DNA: TGTGCCAGCAGTAAAGGACTAGCGGGGGGGGGAGGCGAGCAGTACTTC. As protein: CASSKGLAGGGGEQYF.